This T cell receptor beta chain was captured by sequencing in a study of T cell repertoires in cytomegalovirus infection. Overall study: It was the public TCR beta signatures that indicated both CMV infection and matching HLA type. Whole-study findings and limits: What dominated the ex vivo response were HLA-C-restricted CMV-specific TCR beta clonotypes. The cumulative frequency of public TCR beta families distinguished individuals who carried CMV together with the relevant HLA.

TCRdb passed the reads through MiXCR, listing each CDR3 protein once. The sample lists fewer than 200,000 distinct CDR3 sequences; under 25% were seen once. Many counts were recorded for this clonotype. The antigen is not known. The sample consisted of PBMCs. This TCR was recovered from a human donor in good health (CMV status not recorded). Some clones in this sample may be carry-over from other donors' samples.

The CDR3 region is CASSPRGPYEQYF. In DNA form, the CDR3 reads TGTGCCAGCAGTCCGCGGGGACCCTACGAGCAGTACTTC. This chain links TRBV27 with TRBJ2-7, with D possibly matching TRBD2 (6 bases). From germline, CDR1 is MNHEY and CDR2 SMNVEV (reference sequence). The CDR3 extends over 13 amino acids. V was shortened by 5 bases and J by 2 bases, with 10 bases between the two germline ends.